Below, 26 T cell receptor beta chains from the same sample are listed, as sequenced in a study of shared clonotypes between healthy human individuals. Data came from immunoSEQ multiplex PCR; TCRdb stores just in-frame clones and leaves some out. This sample yields 2 million or so clones, of which 90% to 95% are seen a single time; 0.1% to 0.15% belongs to the top ten. The sample comprised naive CD4+ T cells sorted from blood. This sample's subset: CD45RA+ positively selected. These receptors all come from a man younger than 35 in good health.

About this clone itself: The sample holds other DNA sequences that translate to the same CDR3. The genes are TRBV4-3 and TRBJ1-5; the D is unclear. The V gene lost 0 bases and the J gene lost 5 bases, with 5 bases spanning the gap. CDR1 LGHNA and CDR2 YSLEER come from the germline V gene. The CDR3 runs 13 residues. The DNA for the CDR3 is TGCGCCAGCAGCCAAGATCTCGATCAGCCCCAGCATTTT. This codes for CASSQDLDQPQHF.

The V and J genes are TRBV7-9 and TRBJ2-3; tentatively, D is TRBD1 (6 bases). Germline values: CDR1 SEHNR, CDR2 FQNEAQ (reference sequence). The germline V and J ends were trimmed by 5 bases and 2 bases, with 17 bases remaining between them. The CDR3 runs to 16 residues. The CDR3 bases are TGTGCCAGCAGCATCGGAGACAGGTCGCTCACAGATACGCAGTATTTT. This gives the protein CASSIGDRSLTDTQYF.

As to this clone: The sample has other DNA sequences that encode this CDR3 too. J is TRBJ2-7 and V is TRBV18, with TRBD2 matching over 9 bases. Germline V gene data show CDR1 as KGHSH and CDR2 as LQKENI. Trimming at V came to 5 bases and at J to 4 bases, leaving 6 bases not matched to a gene. CDR3 length: 14 amino acids. The chain's CDR3 is CASSGLAGPYEQYF. Here the CDR3 DNA reads TGTGCCAGCTCAGGGCTAGCGGGGCCGTACGAGCAGTACTTC.

About this clone itself: This sample also contains other DNA sequences that code for the same CDR3. The CDR3 DNA is TGCGCCAGCAGCTTGACCACAAATGAGCAGTTCTTC. It translates to CASSLTTNEQFF. This rearrangement joins TRBV5-1 to TRBJ2-1; D is unclear. Germline V CDR1 and CDR2: SGHRS, YFSETQ. The CDR3 is made up of 12 amino acids. The V end was cut by 1 base, the J end by 7 bases, with 6 bases between. Filled out from reference TRBV5-1 and TRBJ2-1, the complete variable domain reads KAGVTQTPRYLIKTRGQQVTLSCSPISGHRSVSWYQQTPGQGLQFLFEYFSETQRNKGNFPGRFSGRQFSNSRSEMNVSTLELGDSALYLCASSLTTNEQFFGPGTRLTVL.

This chain links TRBV7-2 with TRBJ2-7, with D possibly being TRBD1 or TRBD2 (5 bases each). Trimming stripped 6 bases from V and 0 bases from J, with 15 bases between. Germline-derived CDR1 and CDR2 are SGHTA and FQGNSA. The CDR3 has 15 residues. CDR3 region: CASSPFGGNSYEQYF. The CDR3 bases are TGTGCCAGCAGTCCTTTTGGGGGAAACTCCTACGAGCAGTACTTC.

The rearrangement uses TRBV18 and TRBJ2-7, with D hard to call. This CDR3 is 14 amino acids long. The germline V gene has CDR1 KGHSH and CDR2 LQKENI. Trimming took off 3 bases at V and 2 bases at J, with 11 bases between the two ends. The CDR3 sequence: CASSPTPMAYEQYF. CDR3 nucleotide sequence: TGTGCCAGCTCACCGACCCCAATGGCCTACGAGCAGTACTTC.

This clone occurred once. Other DNA variants within this sample encode the same CDR3. The V gene is TRBV20-1, the J gene TRBJ2-7, with D uncertain. This CDR3 region has 11 residues. V was pared by 5 bases and J by 0 bases, with 5 bases between. CDR1 is DFQATT, CDR2 SNEGSKA, per germline (reference sequence). This CDR3 reads CSARTSYEQYF. The CDR3 DNA follows: TGCAGTGCTCGGACCTCCTACGAGCAGTACTTC.

The chain uses TRBV7-9 and TRBJ2-7; TRBD1 matches at 9 bases. The CDR3 loop spans 15 amino acids. The germline CDR1 and CDR2 sequences are SEHNR and FQNEAQ (reference sequence). The junction had 6 bases not matched to a gene; V was cut back by 6 bases and J by 0 bases. The CDR3 DNA reads TGTGCCAGCAGGCGCGACAGGGGGGACTCCTACGAGCAGTACTTC. It specifies CASRRDRGDSYEQYF.

The chain links TRBV7-9 to TRBJ2-4; weak D call: TRBD2 (6 bases). The CDR3 runs 16 residues. Germline CDR1 SEHNR, CDR2 FQNEAQ (reference sequence). V lost 3 bases and J lost 0, with 12 bases in between. This CDR3 is CASSFPRDLAKNIQYF. The CDR3 coding sequence is TGTGCCAGCAGCTTTCCGCGGGACCTAGCCAAAAACATTCAGTACTTC.

The chain employs TRBV10-2 and TRBJ2-7; TRBD2 matches 7 bases. Losses at the gene ends were 6 bases for V and 4 bases for J; bases not matched to a gene: 12. The CDR3 has 15 amino acids. Germline CDR1 and CDR2: WSHSY and SAAADI. CDR3 in amino acids: CASRVRSAGIYEQYF. CDR3 DNA: TGCGCCAGCAGGGTCCGATCAGCGGGAATATACGAGCAGTACTTC.

The chain carries TRBV25-1 and TRBJ1-4; no reliable D call. Trimming stripped 5 bases from V and 3 bases from J, with 13 bases between. Germline values: CDR1 MGHDK, CDR2 SYGVNS. The CDR3 is 15 residues long. CDR3 in amino acids: CASSLPSPANEKLFF. The CDR3 DNA is TGTGCCAGCAGTTTGCCCAGCCCGGCTAATGAAAAACTGTTTTTT. The full variable domain, in which reference TRBV25-1 and TRBJ1-4 provide the parts outside the CDR3, is EADIYQTPRYLVIGTGKKITLECSQTMGHDKMYWYQQDPGMELHLIHYSYGVNSTEKGDLSSESTVSRIRTEHFPLTLESARPSHTSQYLCASSLPSPANEKLFFGSGTQLSVL.

The gene calls are TRBV5-1 and TRBJ2-6, with D possibly being TRBD2 (6 bases). V gave up 0 bases and J gave up 4 bases, with 23 bases separating them. Germline CDR1 SGHRS, CDR2 YFSETQ. The CDR3 totals 20 residues. The chain's CDR3 is CASSLARRRDPLVGANVLTF. The CDR3 coding sequence is TGCGCCAGCAGCTTGGCCCGCCGGCGGGACCCCCTAGTGGGGGCCAACGTCCTGACTTTC.

The chain has TRBV29-1 and TRBJ1-2, with D uncertain. Germline V gene data show CDR1 as SQVTM and CDR2 as ANQGSEA. CDR3 length: 9 residues. V was trimmed by 4 bases and J by 8 bases, leaving 5 bases between them. CDR3 region: CSVVEGYTF. The CDR3, as DNA: TGCAGCGTTGTGGAGGGCTACACCTTC.

The V and J genes are TRBV5-1 and TRBJ2-1; D is ambiguous. The length of the CDR3 is 16 residues. Trimming took off 1 base at V and 6 bases at J, with 17 bases between the two ends. Germline V CDR1 and CDR2: SGHRS, YFSETQ. The DNA for the CDR3 is TGCGCCAGCAGCTTGCGGTCTCTGGAAAAGGGCAATGAGCAGTTCTTC. Translated, it gives CASSLRSLEKGNEQFF.

Of note for this clone: The identical CDR3 is also encoded by other nucleotide sequences in the sample. The chain carries TRBV5-1 and TRBJ2-2; D is unresolved. CDR3 length: 14 amino acids. With 0 bases removed from V and 1 base from J, the gap between germline ends came to 4 bases. The germline CDR1 and CDR2 sequences are SGHRS and YFSETQ. CDR3 nucleotides: TGCGCCAGCAGCTTGGCCCAGAACACCGGGGAGCTGTTTTTT. Its protein product is CASSLAQNTGELFF.

V and J are TRBV2 and TRBJ2-7, with 9 bases that match TRBD1. The germline gives CDR1 SNHLY, CDR2 FYNNEI. V lost 6 bases and J lost 7; bases outside the gene matches: 13. This CDR3 region has 15 residues. CDR3 sequence reads: CASRTTGGSMWEQYF. CDR3 in DNA: TGTGCCAGCAGGACGACAGGGGGGAGTATGTGGGAGCAGTACTTC.

The genes are TRBV28 and TRBJ2-5; no clear D gene. CDR1 is MDHEN, CDR2 SYDVKM, per germline. The CDR3 totals 20 residues. The V end was cut by 2 bases, the J end by 4 bases, with 29 bases between. The CDR3 reads CASSLHKPDAKPWVIETQYF. Written as DNA, the CDR3 is TGTGCCAGCAGTTTACACAAGCCGGACGCAAAACCCTGGGTCATAGAGACCCAGTACTTC.

V and J are TRBV7-8 and TRBJ2-7; tentatively, D is TRBD1 or TRBD2 (5 bases each). The germline V gene encodes CDR1 SGHVS and CDR2 FQNEAQ. V shed 6 bases and J shed 6 bases, with 21 bases lying between them. This CDR3 is built from 15 residues. The CDR3 region is CASSLWDRDPSEQYF. The CDR3 DNA reads TGTGCCAGCAGTTTATGGGACCGGGACCCCTCCGAGCAGTACTTC.

The chain employs TRBV10-3 and TRBJ1-1; TRBD1 aligns across 7 bases. V trimming: 3 bases; J trimming: 6 bases; junction bases outside the gene matches: 7. CDR1 ENHRY and CDR2 SYGVKD come from the germline V gene. This CDR3 is built from 14 residues. CDR3 bases: TGTGCCATCAGTGATAGAGACAGGGCCGCTGAAGCTTTCTTT. Protein product: CAISDRDRAAEAFF.

This sequence joins TRBV7-2 and TRBJ1-5; the D is unclear. Germline V gene sequence: CDR1 SGHTA, CDR2 FQGNSA. CDR3 length: 12 amino acids. The germline V and J ends were trimmed by 4 bases and 7 bases, with 8 bases remaining between them. This CDR3 is CASSYSGQPQHF. The CDR3 bases are TGTGCCAGCAGCTACTCTGGACAGCCCCAGCATTTT.

The chain couples TRBV6-5 to TRBJ2-7; D ambiguous. The V gene's germline CDR1 is MNHEY and CDR2 SVGAGI. CDR3 length: 14 residues. V was shortened by 5 bases and J by 0 bases, with 11 bases between the two germline ends. The CDR3 region is CASSNLRSSYEQYF. The DNA of the CDR3 is TGTGCCAGCAGTAATCTACGGAGCTCCTACGAGCAGTACTTC.

CDR3 protein: CASSLLDRGPSTDTQYF. CDR3 in DNA: TGTGCCAGCAGTTTACTCGACAGGGGACCGAGCACAGATACGCAGTATTTT. The chain is built from TRBV27 and TRBJ2-3; 8 bases align to TRBD1. Germline CDR1 and CDR2: MNHEY and SMNVEV (reference sequence). Unmatched junction bases numbered 7, after V lost 2 bases and J lost 0 bases. There are 17 residues in the CDR3.

The chain has TRBV5-1 and TRBJ1-2; D is unclear. V dropped 2 bases and J dropped 4 bases, with 12 bases sitting between them. Germline CDR1 SGHRS, CDR2 YFSETQ. CDR3 length equals 14 residues. CDR3 nucleotides: TGCGCCAGCAGCTTCGCGGTCGTGGGCTATGGCTACACCTTC. It specifies CASSFAVVGYGYTF.

This clone appeared once. The V gene is TRBV29-1, the J gene TRBJ2-7; D is possibly TRBD1 (5 bases). CDR3 length: 14 amino acids. V gave up 4 bases and J gave up 1 base, with 14 bases separating them. Germline V gene lookup returns CDR1 SQVTM and CDR2 ANQGSEA. In nucleotides, the CDR3 is TGCAGCGTTGTACCAGGGTTACAATCCTACGAGCAGTACTTC. Protein: CSVVPGLQSYEQYF.

The chain has TRBV5-3 and TRBJ2-7, with 7 bases that match TRBD2. TRBV5-3 counts as an open reading frame of uncertain function. The V gene end was trimmed by 3 bases and the J gene end by 6 bases; junction bases not matched to a gene: 9. This CDR3 has 14 residues. The DNA for the CDR3 is TGTGCCAGAAGCTCGATACTAGCGACCTTCGAGCAGTACTTC. Its protein product is CARSSILATFEQYF.

The V call is TRBV30, the J call TRBJ2-1; TRBD1 might be the D (5 bases). Germline V gives CDR1 GTSNPN, CDR2 SVGIG (reference sequence). The CDR3 sequence is 14 residues long. V lost 6 bases to trimming and J lost 6 bases, with 18 bases between them. The CDR3 spells CACRVGLVFNEQFF. The CDR3 coding sequence is TGTGCCTGTAGGGTGGGGCTAGTATTCAATGAGCAGTTCTTC.